Below, 10 T cell receptor beta chains from the same sample are listed, as sequenced in a study of T cell clonality in common variable immunodeficiency. Sequenced by immunoSEQ multiplex PCR; TCRdb stores in-frame clones only, minus some. Altogether 75,000 to 85,000 clones were found in the sample, and no singletons occur. Sequencing was performed on peripheral blood mononuclear cells. Receptor source: a person between 18 and 75 years old in good health.

This clone has at least ten counts. The CDR3 end falls 3 residues outside the read, so it is completed with the germline J gene. V usage is TRBV9 and J usage is TRBJ2-6; D is unresolved. The CDR3 runs to 14 residues. V shed 4 bases and J shed 1 base, with 6 bases lying between them. The germline CDR1 and CDR2 sequences are SGDLS and YYNGEE. CDR3 bases read: TGTGCCAGCAGCTTCGGGTCTGGGGCCAACGTC. It codes for CASSFGSGANV. In full, the CDR3 is CASSFGSGANVLTF.

This clone was found many times. The read comes to an end 3 residues before the CDR3 does, leaving the germline J gene to fill in the end. The rearrangement links TRBV19 to TRBJ2-1; 10 positions agree with TRBD2. This CDR3 region has 16 residues. Germline CDR1 reads LNHDA; CDR2 reads SQIVND (reference sequence). The J segment lost 3 bases and the V segment lost 6 bases, leaving 8 bases of the junction unmatched. Partial CDR3 DNA: TGTGCCAGTAGAGGAAGCGGGAGGGAGTTCTACAATGAG. Encoded protein: CASRGSGREFYNE. The full CDR3 sequence reads CASRGSGREFYNEQFF.

This clone was seen ten or more times. The CDR3 is cut off 3 residues early in the read; its end comes from the germline J gene. The chain recombines TRBV30 with TRBJ1-4; D gene ambiguous. The CDR3 totals 12 residues. Germline CDR1 is GTSNPN and CDR2 is SVGIG (reference sequence). The V end lost 0 bases, the J end lost 5 bases, and 4 bases lay between the germline ends. The CDR3 region is CAWSVTNEKLFF. CDR3 DNA (partial): TGTGCCTGGAGTGTTACAAATGAAAAA.

This clone was picked up many times. The read ends 3 residues early relative to the CDR3; the germline J gene fills the gap. The J gene is TRBJ2-1, the V gene TRBV5-5, with TRBD2 matching 10 bases. The V gene end was trimmed by 3 bases and the J gene end by 3 bases; junction bases not matched to a gene: 3. Germline V gene sequence: CDR1 SGHKS, CDR2 YYEKEE (reference sequence). The CDR3 spans 15 residues. Partial CDR3 DNA: TGTGCCAGCAGCTCAGGACTAGCGGTCTACAATGAG. Protein sequence: CASSSGLAVYNE. The complete CDR3 sequence is CASSSGLAVYNEQFF.

This clone was detected ten times or more. The CDR3 is cut off 3 residues early in the read; its end comes from the germline J gene. The chain carries TRBV4-2 and TRBJ2-3, with 13 nucleotides matching TRBD2. The CDR3 has 18 residues. Germline-derived CDR1 and CDR2 are LGHNA and YNFKEQ. J was trimmed by 3 bases and V by 1 base; bases with no gene match: 7. The CDR3 DNA, read in part, is TGTGCCAGCAGCCAAGCCCACGGACTAGCGGGAGAGACAGATACG. Translated, it gives CASSQAHGLAGETDT. The whole CDR3 protein reads CASSQAHGLAGETDTQYF.

This clone was found many times. The CDR3 goes on 3 residues after the read ends, and that part is filled in from the germline J gene. The rearrangement joins TRBV6-2 or TRBV6-3 to TRBJ1-2; D may be TRBD1 (5 bases). Germline loops: CDR1 MNHEY, CDR2 SVGEGT. The length of the CDR3 is 16 residues. Between the trimmed V and J ends, which lost 5 bases and 4 bases, there was a span of 20 bases. CDR3 region: CASSLTGHRSGYGYTF. CDR3 DNA, as far as it was read: TGTGCCAGCAGTCTGACCGGACACCGGTCGGGCTATGGC.

This clone was detected only a few times. The read ends 3 residues before the CDR3 terminus; that terminus is restored from the germline J gene. The gene calls are TRBV18 and TRBJ1-3, with 7 bases aligning to TRBD1. V lost 3 bases, J lost 5 bases, and 13 bases stayed unmatched. This CDR3 has 17 amino acids. CDR1 is KGHSH, CDR2 LQKENI, per germline. The CDR3 reads CASSPSETGLSRNTIYF. The sequenced part of the CDR3 DNA is TGTGCCAGCTCACCCTCGGAGACAGGGTTAAGTAGAAACACC.

This clone was found many times. CDR3 DNA (partial): TGTGCCAGTAGTATGGACAATCCCTCCTACGAG. Its translation: CASSMDNPSYE. The CDR3 as a whole reads CASSMDNPSYEQYF. This chain connects TRBV19 to TRBJ2-7; a weak D match, TRBD1 (5 bases). The read terminates 3 residues before the CDR3 end, so the remaining end is supplied by the germline J gene. The CDR3 is 14 residues long. Germline assignment: CDR1 LNHDA and CDR2 SQIVND (reference sequence). Trimming took 3 bases from V and 0 from J, leaving 9 bases between them.

This clone has ten or more counts. The CDR3 end lies 3 residues beyond the end of the read and is filled in from the germline J gene. The V gene is TRBV30, the J gene TRBJ1-1, with 11 nucleotides matching TRBD1. Trimming at V came to 2 bases and at J to 1 base, leaving 9 bases not matched to a gene. This CDR3 contains 17 residues. Germline assignment: CDR1 GTSNPN and CDR2 SVGIG (reference sequence). The DNA read from the CDR3 is TGTGCCTGGAGTTATGGACAGGGGGCCCGGCCGAACACTGAA. Translating gives CAWSYGQGARPNTE. The complete CDR3 sequence is CAWSYGQGARPNTEAFF.

There are many counts of this clone. The CDR3 end is not reached by the read, which stops 3 residues before it; the germline J gene fills it in. This chain links TRBV28 with TRBJ1-2; tentative D call: TRBD1 (6 bases). Looked up from germline, CDR1 is MDHEN and CDR2 is SYDVKM. V gave up 6 bases and J gave up 5 bases, with 10 bases separating them. The CDR3 is 12 residues long. The chain's CDR3 is CASSPTGYGYTF. The sequenced part of the CDR3 DNA is TGTGCCAGCAGCCCGACAGGTTATGGC.